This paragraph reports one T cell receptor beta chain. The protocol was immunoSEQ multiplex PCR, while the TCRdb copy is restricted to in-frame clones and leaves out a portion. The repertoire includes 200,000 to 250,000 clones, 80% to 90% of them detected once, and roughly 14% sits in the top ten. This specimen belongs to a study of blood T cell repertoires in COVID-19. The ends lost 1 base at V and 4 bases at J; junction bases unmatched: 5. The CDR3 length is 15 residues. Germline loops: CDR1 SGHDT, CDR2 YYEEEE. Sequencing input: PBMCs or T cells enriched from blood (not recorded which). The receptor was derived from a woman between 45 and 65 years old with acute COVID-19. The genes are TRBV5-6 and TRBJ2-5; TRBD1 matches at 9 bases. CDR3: CASSLLQGAGETQYF. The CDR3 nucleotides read TGTGCCAGCAGCTTGTTACAGGGGGCAGGAGAGACCCAGTACTTC.